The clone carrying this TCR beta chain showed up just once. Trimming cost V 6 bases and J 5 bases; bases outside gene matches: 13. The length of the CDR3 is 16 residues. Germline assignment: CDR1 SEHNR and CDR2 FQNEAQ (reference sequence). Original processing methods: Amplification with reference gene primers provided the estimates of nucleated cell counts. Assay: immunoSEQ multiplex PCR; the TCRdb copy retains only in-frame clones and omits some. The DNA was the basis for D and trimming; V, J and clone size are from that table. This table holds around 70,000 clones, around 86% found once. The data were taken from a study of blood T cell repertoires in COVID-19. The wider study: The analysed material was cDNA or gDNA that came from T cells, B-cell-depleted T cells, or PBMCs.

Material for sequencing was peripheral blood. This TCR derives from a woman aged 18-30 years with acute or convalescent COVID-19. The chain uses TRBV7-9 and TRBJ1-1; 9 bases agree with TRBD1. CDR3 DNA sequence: TGTGCCAGCAGACCTAATACGGGACAGGGTTGGACTGAAGCTTTCTTT. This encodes CASRPNTGQGWTEAFF.